The 16 T cell receptor beta chains listed next were all sequenced from one sample in a study of shared clonotypes between healthy human individuals. Naive CD8 cells, CD45RO-negative and positively selected for CCR7, excluded terminally differentiated effector memory CD45RA+ cells. Generated by immunoSEQ multiplex PCR, the TCRdb table keeps only in-frame clones and is missing some. Of about 2.1 million clones listed, 93% are singletons. Sequenced material: naive CD8+ T cells from PBMCs. These receptors all come from a man between 18 and 29 years old in good health. Some clones in this sample may be carry-over from other donors' samples.

The rearrangement joins TRBV27 to TRBJ2-5; 8 bases line up with TRBD1. The CDR3 contains 13 residues. Germline CDR1 and CDR2: MNHEY and SMNVEV (reference sequence). V shed 3 bases and J 7 bases; nucleotides not matched to a gene: 4. CDR3 nucleotide sequence: TGTGCCAGCAGTTTTGACAGGGGAGGGACCCAGTACTTC. Its translation is CASSFDRGGTQYF.

The chain uses TRBV28 and TRBJ1-2; D unresolved. V lost 2 bases and J 4 bases, leaving 11 bases between the germline ends. The CDR3 extends over 14 amino acids. Germline-derived CDR1 and CDR2 are MDHEN and SYDVKM. This CDR3 reads CASSLNLVGYGYTF. As DNA, the CDR3 is TGTGCCAGCAGTTTAAATTTGGTGGGCTATGGCTACACCTTC.

CDR3 bases: TGTGCCACCAGCCTAGAGGAGGGGGCAAGGTACGAGCAGTACTTC. This codes for CATSLEEGARYEQYF. The V and J genes are TRBV15 and TRBJ2-7, with D perhaps TRBD1 (7 bases). Germline loops: CDR1 LNHNV, CDR2 YYDKDF (reference sequence). The CDR3 loop spans 15 amino acids. With 5 bases removed from V and 4 bases from J, the gap between germline ends came to 18 bases.

The chain recombines TRBV5-1 with TRBJ1-2; 7 bases agree with TRBD1. The length of the CDR3 is 16 residues. Trimming took 4 bases from V and 5 from J; bases not matched to a gene: 14. Germline V gives CDR1 SGHRS, CDR2 YFSETQ. CDR3 sequence (DNA): TGCGCCAGCAGCATTGGTCGCCAGGGGGAGTTTTATGGCTACACCTTC. Encoded protein: CASSIGRQGEFYGYTF. The full variable domain, rest sourced from reference TRBV5-1 and TRBJ1-2, is KAGVTQTPRYLIKTRGQQVTLSCSPISGHRSVSWYQQTPGQGLQFLFEYFSETQRNKGNFPGRFSGRQFSNSRSEMNVSTLELGDSALYLCASSIGRQGEFYGYTFGSGTRLTVV.

V gene TRBV6-1 combines with J gene TRBJ1-1, with 9 bases matching TRBD1. The germline CDR1 and CDR2 sequences are MNHNS and SASEGT. V shed 2 bases, J shed 1 base, and the junction held 5 bases outside the gene matches. CDR3 length: 16 amino acids. As DNA, the CDR3 is TGTGCCAGCAGTGAACCTTCGACAGGGGGGAACACTGAAGCTTTCTTT. It codes for CASSEPSTGGNTEAFF.

J is TRBJ2-1 and V is TRBV6-5, with D maybe TRBD2 (6 bases). The V gene's germline CDR1 is MNHEY and CDR2 SVGAGI. Trimming shortened V by 0 bases and J by 8 bases, and 17 bases separated the two germline ends. This CDR3 contains 16 residues. CDR3 DNA sequence: TGTGCCAGCAGTTACTCCGGGACTGCGGGGTTCGATGAGCAGTTCTTC. Encoded protein: CASSYSGTAGFDEQFF.

The chain is built from TRBV7-9 and TRBJ1-1; TRBD1 aligns across 8 bases. Trimming took 5 bases from V and 4 from J; bases not matched to a gene: 12. This CDR3 has 16 amino acids. The germline V gene encodes CDR1 SEHNR and CDR2 FQNEAQ (reference sequence). CDR3 in DNA: TGTGCCAGCAGCACCCCAGGGGGCCCGAGGTCCACTGAAGCTTTCTTT. The encoded protein is CASSTPGGPRSTEAFF. Variable domain in full (rest from reference TRBV7-9 and TRBJ1-1): DTGVSQNPRHKITKRGQNVTFRCDPISEHNRLYWYRQTLGQGPEFLTYFQNEAQLEKSRLLSDRFSAERPKGSFSTLEIQRTEQGDSAMYLCASSTPGGPRSTEAFFGQGTRLTVV.

The chain uses TRBV5-1 and TRBJ1-5; D not resolved. The CDR3 runs 11 residues. Germline values: CDR1 SGHRS, CDR2 YFSETQ. Trimming removed 7 bases at V and 4 bases at J, with 6 bases between. As DNA, the CDR3 is TGCGCCAGCGTACTTAATCAGCCCCAGCATTTT. Translation: CASVLNQPQHF.

The CDR3 bases are TGCGCCAGCTCGGCAGGACACTCCTACGAGCAGTACTTC. Translating gives CASSAGHSYEQYF. The chain employs TRBV4-1 and TRBJ2-7; weak D call: TRBD1 (5 bases). From germline, CDR1 is MGHRA and CDR2 YSYEKL. The CDR3 consists of 13 residues. With 8 bases removed from V and 0 bases from J, the gap between germline ends came to 11 bases.

CDR3 nucleotide sequence: TGTGCCAGCATTCAGGGTTTGGAGAACACCATATATTTT. This encodes CASIQGLENTIYF. This chain uses TRBV6-6 with TRBJ1-3; perhaps TRBD1 as D (5 bases). In germline, CDR1 is MNHNY, CDR2 SVGAGI (reference sequence). The V gene lost 7 bases and the J gene lost 7 bases, with 14 bases spanning the gap. This CDR3 region has 13 residues.

The V and J genes are TRBV28 and TRBJ2-1; TRBD2 matches 8 bases. From germline, CDR1 is MDHEN and CDR2 SYDVKM. The CDR3 contains 16 residues. V shed 7 bases and J 8 bases; nucleotides not matched to a gene: 16. Written as DNA, the CDR3 is TGTGCCAGCACTCCCCCGGGAGGGACTATGGCCGATGAGCAGTTCTTC. Translation: CASTPPGGTMADEQFF.

The chain employs TRBV7-9 and TRBJ2-7; 8 positions match TRBD1. The CDR3 has 12 residues. Looked up from germline, CDR1 is SEHNR and CDR2 is FQNEAQ (reference sequence). V lost 6 bases and J lost 4; bases outside the gene matches: 2. The CDR3 DNA sequence: TGTGCCAGCAGGGGACAGGATTACGAGCAGTACTTC. Its translation: CASRGQDYEQYF. The full variable domain, its missing parts supplied by reference TRBV7-9 and TRBJ2-7, is DTGVSQNPRHKITKRGQNVTFRCDPISEHNRLYWYRQTLGQGPEFLTYFQNEAQLEKSRLLSDRFSAERPKGSFSTLEIQRTEQGDSAMYLCASRGQDYEQYFGPGTRLTVT.

J is TRBJ2-5 and V is TRBV11-2, with D perhaps matching TRBD1 (5 bases). Trimming took 0 bases from V and 5 from J, leaving 13 bases between them. CDR1 SGHAT and CDR2 FQNNGV come from the germline V gene. The CDR3 contains 15 residues. The CDR3: CASSLEAGNGETQYF. CDR3 coding DNA: TGTGCCAGCAGCTTAGAGGCAGGGAATGGGGAGACCCAGTACTTC.

The V gene is TRBV29-1, the J gene TRBJ2-2; 12 nucleotides match TRBD1. V lost 5 bases to trimming and J lost 4 bases; unmatched junction nucleotides: 11. The CDR3 is made up of 17 amino acids. Germline V gene data show CDR1 as SQVTM and CDR2 as ANQGSEA. CDR3 coding DNA: TGCAGCGTTCAATCTCCGGGACAGGGGGCTGTCACCGGGGAGCTGTTTTTT. Translated: CSVQSPGQGAVTGELFF.

Note on this clone: The sample has other DNA sequences that encode this CDR3 too. The rearrangement uses TRBV4-1 and TRBJ2-7, with 8 bases matching TRBD1. Germline V gene sequence: CDR1 MGHRA, CDR2 YSYEKL. This CDR3 comprises 15 residues. The junction had 5 bases not matched to a gene; V was cut back by 0 bases and J by 4 bases. CDR3 sequence: CASSQDRGRGYEQYF. DNA of the CDR3: TGCGCCAGCAGCCAAGACAGGGGGCGCGGGTACGAGCAGTACTTC.

As to this clone: Other nucleotide sequences in the sample specify the same CDR3. CDR3 in DNA: TGTGCCAGCAGCTTAGCTCGGGGCTTGACAGATACGCAGTATTTT. Translation gives CASSLARGLTDTQYF. The chain carries TRBV11-2 and TRBJ2-3; D assignment may be TRBD1 or TRBD2 (5 bases each). CDR1 and CDR2 (germline): SGHAT, FQNNGV. The ends were cut back, 1 base at V and 3 bases at J, with 11 bases in the middle. The CDR3 is 15 amino acids. Using reference TRBV11-2 and TRBJ2-3 for the parts outside the CDR3, the full variable domain is EAGVAQSPRYKIIEKRQSVAFWCNPISGHATLYWYQQILGQGPKLLIQFQNNGVVDDSQLPKDRFSAERLKGVDSTLKIQPAKLEDSAVYLCASSLARGLTDTQYFGPGTRLTVL.